A single sample is the source of the 12 T cell receptor beta chains below, sequenced in a study of low-dose radiotherapy and immunotherapy resistance in tumors. First-strand cDNA relied on TRAV- and TRBV-specific primers spanning alpha and beta chains. The authors amplified TCRs for 15 to 25 PCR cycles with a constant-region primer and a V-primer adapter. From the reads, TCRdb called clonotypes with MiXCR, one entry per CDR3 protein. Of roughly 10,000 distinct CDR3 sequences in the sample, around 40% were seen once. The source is a human donor with advanced metastatic prostate, ovarian, gallbladder or colorectal cancer (not recorded which). This table probably holds off-target reads from a library built for another chain.

The chain has TRBV10-1 and TRBJ2-7; 9 bases align to TRBD1. This CDR3 comprises 12 residues. Germline V lookup: CDR1 WNHNN, CDR2 SYGVQD (reference sequence). The junction had 6 bases not matched to a gene; V was cut back by 10 bases and J by 5 bases. CDR3 amino acids: CATQGASHEQYF. The CDR3 nucleotides read TGCGCCACACAGGGGGCGAGCCACGAGCAGTACTTC.

The V and J genes are TRBV10-3 and TRBJ1-1; D possibly corresponds to TRBD1 (6 bases). From germline, CDR1 is ENHRY and CDR2 SYGVKD. This CDR3 has 15 residues. The germline V and J ends were trimmed by 3 bases and 1 base, with 12 bases remaining between them. In DNA, the CDR3 is TGTGCCATCAGTGACGCCGGGACATCGAACACTGAAGCTTTCTTT. This codes for CAISDAGTSNTEAFF.

By sample fraction, this clonotype is medium-sized. The V gene is TRBV9, the J gene TRBJ2-3, with TRBD2 identical over 9 bases. Germline V gene lookup returns CDR1 SGDLS and CDR2 YYNGEE. V was pared by 1 base and J by 4 bases, with 4 bases of the junction left unmatched. There are 15 residues in the CDR3. CDR3 protein: CASSVLGGRADTQYF. The CDR3 DNA is TGTGCCAGCAGCGTACTTGGCGGGAGGGCAGATACGCAGTATTTT.

The V call is TRBV5-1, the J call TRBJ2-3; D gene unclear. CDR1 SGHRS and CDR2 YFSETQ come from the germline V gene. The V gene lost 4 bases and the J gene lost 0 bases, with 6 bases spanning the gap. The length of the CDR3 is 13 residues. Written as DNA, the CDR3 is TGCGCCAGCAGCACAACTAGCACAGATACGCAGTATTTT. Its protein is CASSTTSTDTQYF.

This clonotype is medium-sized in the sample. The V call is TRBV28, the J call TRBJ2-7; a possible D gene is TRBD2 (5 bases). There are 14 residues in the CDR3. The germline gives CDR1 MDHEN, CDR2 SYDVKM. Trimming shortened V by 6 bases and J by 0 bases, and 12 bases separated the two germline ends. The CDR3 sequence: CASSGVLGSYEQYF. The CDR3 region has the DNA TGTGCCAGCAGCGGGGTCCTGGGCTCCTACGAGCAGTACTTC.

This clonotype was counted a few times. This rearrangement joins TRBV6-5 to TRBJ2-3; 8 bases agree with TRBD1. Germline V CDR1 and CDR2: MNHEY, SVGAGI. The ends lost 4 bases at V and 7 bases at J; junction bases unmatched: 4. This CDR3 spans 13 amino acids. Here the CDR3 reads CASSSDRGNTQYF. In nucleotides, the CDR3 is TGTGCCAGCAGTTCCGACAGGGGCAATACGCAGTATTTT.

V usage is TRBV4-2 and J usage is TRBJ2-7; perhaps D is TRBD1 or TRBD2 (5 bases each). This CDR3 is 14 amino acids long. The V and J ends lost 1 base and 5 bases respectively, with 12 bases between them. Germline values: CDR1 LGHNA, CDR2 YNFKEQ. The CDR3 region is CASSQGSGTNEQYF. The CDR3, as DNA: TGTGCCAGCAGCCAAGGATCCGGGACGAACGAGCAGTACTTC.

The genes are TRBV4-1 and TRBJ2-7, with D perhaps TRBD1 (5 bases). There are 13 residues in the CDR3. Germline CDR1 MGHRA, CDR2 YSYEKL. Trimming removed 2 bases at V and 5 bases at J, with 10 bases between. The CDR3 region has the DNA TGCGCCAGCAGCCAATTGTGGGGCCACGAGCAGTACTTC. Encoded protein: CASSQLWGHEQYF.

The rearrangement links TRBV12-3 or TRBV12-4 to TRBJ2-3, with 11 bases identical to TRBD2. Unmatched junction bases numbered 4, after V lost 5 bases and J lost 6 bases. This CDR3 comprises 14 residues. The chain's CDR3 is CASSKTSGKDTQYF. The CDR3 nucleotides are TGTGCCAGCAGTAAGACTAGCGGGAAGGATACGCAGTATTTT.

Only a few counts were recorded for this clonotype. This chain joins TRBV20-1 and TRBJ2-7; 8 bases map to TRBD2. In germline, CDR1 is DFQATT, CDR2 SNEGSKA (reference sequence). The V gene end was trimmed by 6 bases and the J gene end by 5 bases; junction bases not matched to a gene: 12. The length of the CDR3 is 14 residues. The CDR3 sequence: CSARSSGHGDEQYF. The CDR3 nucleotides read TGCAGTGCGAGGTCTAGCGGGCATGGAGACGAGCAGTACTTC.

Judged by abundance, this clonotype is medium-sized. V is TRBV24-1 and J is TRBJ1-2; 8 bases agree with TRBD1. The V segment lost 3 bases and the J segment 4 bases; nucleotides outside the gene matches: 3. There are 14 residues in the CDR3. Germline V lookup: CDR1 KGHDR, CDR2 SFDVKD. CDR3 in amino acids: CATSDGGTGYGYTF. The CDR3 DNA reads as TGTGCCACCAGTGATGGAGGGACAGGCTATGGCTACACCTTC.

This clonotype was observed a few times. This sequence joins TRBV7-9 and TRBJ2-2; 7 bases map to TRBD2. Germline V gene lookup returns CDR1 SEHNR and CDR2 FQNEAQ (reference sequence). The V gene end was trimmed by 7 bases and the J gene end by 3 bases; junction bases not matched to a gene: 8. CDR3 length equals 15 residues. In DNA form, the CDR3 reads TGTGCCAGCACCGCGCGAGCGGGGTACACCGGGGAGCTGTTTTTT. Its protein product is CASTARAGYTGELFF.